This TCR beta chain was identified during a study of cytomegalovirus exposure and HLA in healthy donors. General observations from the study: Using a false discovery rate of 0.05, a later analysis showed that approximately 17,000 TCR beta sequences were associated with HLA alleles. An analysis was carried out later, and it reportedly showed fewer N-insertions in an Asian-associated ancestry cluster than the approximately 710-donor mean.

On this clone itself: Its antigen is currently unknown.

Germline loops: CDR1 MNHEY, CDR2 SMNVEV (reference sequence). CDR3 size: 16 residues. V was clipped by 1 base and J by 10 bases, with 17 bases between them. Use of 60 Vbeta and 13 Jbeta primers characterized the PCR. Some clones are missing from TCRdb's copy, which holds only in-frame ones; the method was immunoSEQ multiplex PCR. The profile covers 180,000 or so clones, with roughly 85% appearing a single time and roughly 8.8% taken by the ten largest. The sample comprised PBMCs. V usage is TRBV27 and J usage is TRBJ1-6; maybe TRBD1 (6 bases). This TCR derives from a man in his late teens or twenties in good health and CMV-seropositive. CDR3 residues: CASSLFGGLGASPLHF. CDR3 coding DNA: TGTGCCAGCAGTTTATTCGGGGGGCTCGGCGCATCACCCCTCCACTTT.